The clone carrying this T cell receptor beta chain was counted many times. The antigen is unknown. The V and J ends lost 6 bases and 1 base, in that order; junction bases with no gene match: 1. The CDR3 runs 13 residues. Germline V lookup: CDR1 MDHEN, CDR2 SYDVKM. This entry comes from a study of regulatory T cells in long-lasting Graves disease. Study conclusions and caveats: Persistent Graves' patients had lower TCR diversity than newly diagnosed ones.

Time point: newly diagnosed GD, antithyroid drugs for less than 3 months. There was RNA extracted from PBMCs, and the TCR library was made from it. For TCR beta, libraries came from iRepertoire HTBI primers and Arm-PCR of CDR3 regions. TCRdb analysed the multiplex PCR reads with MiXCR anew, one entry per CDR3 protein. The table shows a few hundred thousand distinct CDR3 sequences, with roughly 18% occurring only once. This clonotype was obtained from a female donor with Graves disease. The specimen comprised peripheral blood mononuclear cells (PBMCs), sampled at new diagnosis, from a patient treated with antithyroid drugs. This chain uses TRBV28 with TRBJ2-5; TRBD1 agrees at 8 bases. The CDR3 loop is CASRQGGQETQYF. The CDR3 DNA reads TGTGCCAGCAGACAGGGGGGCCAAGAGACCCAGTACTTC.